Listed here are 20 T cell receptor beta chains from one sample, sequenced in a study of long-term antiretroviral therapy in people with HIV. An immunoSEQ assay, version v3.0, was performed at survey level. This table comes from immunoSEQ multiplex PCR, and its TCRdb copy is limited to in-frame clones, with some not included. This sample has tens of thousands of clones, with roughly 87% found just once. Sequences were derived from unsorted PBMCs, sampled 0.4 years after starting antiretroviral therapy. Receptors were obtained from a man aged 50 to 60 with HIV.

V gene TRBV5-1 combines with J gene TRBJ1-1; 9 nucleotides line up with TRBD1. Losses at the gene ends were 2 bases for V and 5 bases for J; bases not matched to a gene: 4. Germline CDR1 and CDR2: SGHRS and YFSETQ. This CDR3 spans 14 amino acids. The CDR3 DNA follows: TGCGCCAGCAGCTTAAACAGGGGGCAAACTGAAGCTTTCTTT. Translation: CASSLNRGQTEAFF. Full variable domain (rest looked up from reference TRBV5-1 and TRBJ1-1): KAGVTQTPRYLIKTRGQQVTLSCSPISGHRSVSWYQQTPGQGLQFLFEYFSETQRNKGNFPGRFSGRQFSNSRSEMNVSTLELGDSALYLCASSLNRGQTEAFFGQGTRLTVV.

The rearrangement uses TRBV7-6 and TRBJ2-2; the match to TRBD1 covers 9 bases. V lost 4 bases, J lost 5 bases, and 8 bases stayed unmatched. Looked up from germline, CDR1 is SGHVS and CDR2 is FNYEAQ. CDR3 length: 16 residues. The CDR3 nucleotides read TGTGCCAGCAGCTCGGGACAGGGTTTTGGGACCGGGGAGCTGTTTTTT. This codes for CASSSGQGFGTGELFF.

This clone was seen once. CDR3 DNA sequence: TGTGCCAGCAGGGGGCCGGGTTATGGCTACACCTTC. Amino acid sequence: CASRGPGYGYTF. The J gene is TRBJ1-2, the V gene TRBV6-5; possible D gene TRBD1, 5 bases. Germline V gene lookup returns CDR1 MNHEY and CDR2 SVGAGI. This CDR3 has 12 amino acids. Between the trimmed V and J ends, which lost 6 bases and 5 bases, there was a span of 10 bases.

The chain combines TRBV29-1 with TRBJ1-1; TRBD1 aligns across 7 bases. The CDR3 runs 12 residues. The junction had 5 bases not matched to a gene; V was cut back by 4 bases and J by 6 bases. The germline CDR1 and CDR2 sequences are SQVTM and ANQGSEA. In nucleotides, the CDR3 is TGCAGCGTTGGACAGGGAGAAGCTGAAGCTTTCTTT. This translates into CSVGQGEAEAFF.

The gene calls are TRBV28 and TRBJ1-1, with TRBD1 matching over 10 bases. The germline gives CDR1 MDHEN, CDR2 SYDVKM. The V gene end was trimmed by 6 bases and the J gene end by 0 bases; junction bases not matched to a gene: 7. CDR3 length equals 16 residues. The CDR3 reads CASSLGTGDLNTEAFF. Here the CDR3 DNA reads TGTGCCAGCAGCCTCGGGACAGGGGATTTGAACACTGAAGCTTTCTTT.

The chain employs TRBV7-8 and TRBJ2-4; 7 bases agree with TRBD1. Unmatched junction bases numbered 6, after V lost 1 base and J lost 6 bases. Germline assignment: CDR1 SGHVS and CDR2 FQNEAQ. CDR3 length equals 15 residues. The CDR3 bases are TGTGCCAGCAGCTTAGAAGGGGCAGGGGGAAACATTCAGTACTTC. Protein product: CASSLEGAGGNIQYF.

This clone was picked up a small number of times. This rearrangement joins TRBV28 to TRBJ2-7; D remains unclear. Germline assignment: CDR1 MDHEN and CDR2 SYDVKM. The CDR3 covers 13 residues. V dropped 5 bases and J dropped 5 bases, with 13 bases sitting between them. The CDR3 is CASSPIPTHEQYF. CDR3 in DNA: TGTGCCAGCAGTCCAATCCCCACCCACGAGCAGTACTTC.

The rearrangement joins TRBV29-1 to TRBJ2-7, with D unclear. The V gene's germline CDR1 is SQVTM and CDR2 ANQGSEA. Trimming cost V 6 bases and J 2 bases, with 11 bases left between them. The CDR3 extends over 12 amino acids. The CDR3 bases are TGCAGCGTGGGTTACAACACCTACGAGCAGTACTTC. It specifies CSVGYNTYEQYF.

The CDR3 DNA is TGTGCCAGCAGCTTATGGGGACAGGGGTTGGGTGGCACTGAAGCTTTCTTT. This encodes CASSLWGQGLGGTEAFF. The V gene is TRBV7-8, the J gene TRBJ1-1, with 10 bases that match TRBD1. The CDR3 is made up of 17 amino acids. Trimming at V came to 2 bases and at J to 4 bases, leaving 10 bases not matched to a gene. Germline V lookup: CDR1 SGHVS, CDR2 FQNEAQ.

CDR3 sequence reads: CASSVVAGTGGNEQFF. In DNA form, the CDR3 reads TGTGCCAGCAGCGTCGTGGCCGGGACAGGGGGTAATGAGCAGTTCTTC. V gene TRBV7-9 combines with J gene TRBJ2-1, with 11 bases lining up with TRBD1. Germline CDR1 SEHNR, CDR2 FQNEAQ (reference sequence). V lost 5 bases to trimming and J lost 7 bases; unmatched junction nucleotides: 10. The CDR3 covers 16 residues.

With respect to this clone: One end of the junction varies from germline; a read error may be responsible. This chain links TRBV6-5 with TRBJ1-6, with D perhaps TRBD1 (6 bases). The germline gives CDR1 MNHEY, CDR2 SVGAGI. The CDR3 spans 15 residues. The CDR3 sequence: CASARTWDTQRPPHF. Written as DNA, the CDR3 is TGTGCCAGCGCACGAACCTGGGACACCCAAAGGCCCCCCCACTTT.

The chain has TRBV7-3 and TRBJ2-1; the match to TRBD1 covers 9 bases. The CDR3 loop spans 15 amino acids. Germline values: CDR1 SGHTA, CDR2 FQGTGA. After removal of 3 bases from V and 8 bases from J, the junction contained 8 bases not matched to a gene. The CDR3 sequence is CASSFTGGSNDEQFF. The CDR3 region has the DNA TGTGCCAGCAGCTTCACAGGGGGCTCGAACGATGAGCAGTTCTTC.

A few counts support this clone. The gene calls are TRBV5-1 and TRBJ2-7; 9 bases match TRBD1. With 0 bases clipped from V and 10 bases from J, the junction kept 5 bases outside the gene matches. The CDR3 is 13 amino acids. The V gene's germline CDR1 is SGHRS and CDR2 YFSETQ. DNA for the CDR3: TGCGCCAGCAGCTTGGAACTGGGACAGGGTCAGTACTTC. It translates to CASSLELGQGQYF.

The chain employs TRBV30 and TRBJ2-7; D remains unclear. Trimming stripped 0 bases from V and 6 bases from J, with 15 bases between. The CDR3 is 14 residues long. CDR1 and CDR2 from the germline V gene are GTSNPN and SVGIG (reference sequence). This chain's CDR3 is CAWSVGNWGSEQYF. CDR3 DNA: TGTGCCTGGAGTGTAGGGAACTGGGGAAGCGAGCAGTACTTC.

This sequence joins TRBV7-6 and TRBJ2-3; 7 bases match TRBD1. Germline values: CDR1 SGHVS, CDR2 FNYEAQ. CDR3 length equals 15 residues. The trim removed 0 bases at V and 1 base at J, leaving 1 base unmatched. CDR3 in DNA: TGTGCCAGCAGCTTAGCCGGGACAGGCACAGATACGCAGTATTTT. It encodes CASSLAGTGTDTQYF.

The V call is TRBV11-2, the J call TRBJ2-7, with TRBD2 matching 7 bases. The germline gives CDR1 SGHAT, CDR2 FQNNGV. With 5 bases clipped from V and 3 bases from J, the junction kept 10 bases outside the gene matches. The CDR3 spans 15 residues. CDR3 loop: CASSPLAGDLYEQYF. The DNA of the CDR3 is TGTGCCAGCAGCCCCCTGGCGGGGGACCTCTACGAGCAGTACTTC.

This rearrangement joins TRBV7-2 to TRBJ1-5, with D unresolved. Trimming shortened V by 1 base and J by 4 bases, and 17 bases separated the two germline ends. The germline V gene encodes CDR1 SGHTA and CDR2 FQGNSA. The CDR3 spans 17 residues. The CDR3 here is CASSLEAALVPNQPQHF. For the CDR3, the DNA is TGTGCCAGCAGCTTAGAGGCAGCACTCGTGCCAAATCAGCCCCAGCATTTT.

The genes are TRBV27 and TRBJ2-7; 9 bases fit TRBD1. Germline values: CDR1 MNHEY, CDR2 SMNVEV (reference sequence). The CDR3 has 15 residues. V was pared by 4 bases and J by 7 bases, with 11 bases of the junction left unmatched. The CDR3, as DNA: TGTGCCAGCAGTTCCCCCGGGACAGGGCCGAGAGAGCAGTACTTC. Translating it yields CASSSPGTGPREQYF.

The chain couples TRBV7-9 to TRBJ1-4; a weak D match, TRBD1 (6 bases). In germline, CDR1 is SEHNR, CDR2 FQNEAQ (reference sequence). The CDR3 runs 14 residues. The V and J ends lost 7 bases and 8 bases respectively, with 17 bases between them. This CDR3 is CASTPPAGTEKLFF. CDR3 bases: TGTGCCAGCACCCCCCCGGCAGGGACAGAAAAACTGTTTTTT.

About this clone itself: Other DNA sequences in this sample translate to the same CDR3. The V gene is TRBV5-1, the J gene TRBJ2-7; D is unclear. Trimming took off 0 bases at V and 4 bases at J, with 2 bases between the two ends. The CDR3 spans 11 residues. From germline, CDR1 is SGHRS and CDR2 YFSETQ. CDR3 sequence (DNA): TGCGCCAGCAGCTTGGGATACGAGCAGTACTTC. It is translated as CASSLGYEQYF. Based on the CDR3 plus reference TRBV5-1 and TRBJ2-7, the full variable domain is KAGVTQTPRYLIKTRGQQVTLSCSPISGHRSVSWYQQTPGQGLQFLFEYFSETQRNKGNFPGRFSGRQFSNSRSEMNVSTLELGDSALYLCASSLGYEQYFGPGTRLTVT.